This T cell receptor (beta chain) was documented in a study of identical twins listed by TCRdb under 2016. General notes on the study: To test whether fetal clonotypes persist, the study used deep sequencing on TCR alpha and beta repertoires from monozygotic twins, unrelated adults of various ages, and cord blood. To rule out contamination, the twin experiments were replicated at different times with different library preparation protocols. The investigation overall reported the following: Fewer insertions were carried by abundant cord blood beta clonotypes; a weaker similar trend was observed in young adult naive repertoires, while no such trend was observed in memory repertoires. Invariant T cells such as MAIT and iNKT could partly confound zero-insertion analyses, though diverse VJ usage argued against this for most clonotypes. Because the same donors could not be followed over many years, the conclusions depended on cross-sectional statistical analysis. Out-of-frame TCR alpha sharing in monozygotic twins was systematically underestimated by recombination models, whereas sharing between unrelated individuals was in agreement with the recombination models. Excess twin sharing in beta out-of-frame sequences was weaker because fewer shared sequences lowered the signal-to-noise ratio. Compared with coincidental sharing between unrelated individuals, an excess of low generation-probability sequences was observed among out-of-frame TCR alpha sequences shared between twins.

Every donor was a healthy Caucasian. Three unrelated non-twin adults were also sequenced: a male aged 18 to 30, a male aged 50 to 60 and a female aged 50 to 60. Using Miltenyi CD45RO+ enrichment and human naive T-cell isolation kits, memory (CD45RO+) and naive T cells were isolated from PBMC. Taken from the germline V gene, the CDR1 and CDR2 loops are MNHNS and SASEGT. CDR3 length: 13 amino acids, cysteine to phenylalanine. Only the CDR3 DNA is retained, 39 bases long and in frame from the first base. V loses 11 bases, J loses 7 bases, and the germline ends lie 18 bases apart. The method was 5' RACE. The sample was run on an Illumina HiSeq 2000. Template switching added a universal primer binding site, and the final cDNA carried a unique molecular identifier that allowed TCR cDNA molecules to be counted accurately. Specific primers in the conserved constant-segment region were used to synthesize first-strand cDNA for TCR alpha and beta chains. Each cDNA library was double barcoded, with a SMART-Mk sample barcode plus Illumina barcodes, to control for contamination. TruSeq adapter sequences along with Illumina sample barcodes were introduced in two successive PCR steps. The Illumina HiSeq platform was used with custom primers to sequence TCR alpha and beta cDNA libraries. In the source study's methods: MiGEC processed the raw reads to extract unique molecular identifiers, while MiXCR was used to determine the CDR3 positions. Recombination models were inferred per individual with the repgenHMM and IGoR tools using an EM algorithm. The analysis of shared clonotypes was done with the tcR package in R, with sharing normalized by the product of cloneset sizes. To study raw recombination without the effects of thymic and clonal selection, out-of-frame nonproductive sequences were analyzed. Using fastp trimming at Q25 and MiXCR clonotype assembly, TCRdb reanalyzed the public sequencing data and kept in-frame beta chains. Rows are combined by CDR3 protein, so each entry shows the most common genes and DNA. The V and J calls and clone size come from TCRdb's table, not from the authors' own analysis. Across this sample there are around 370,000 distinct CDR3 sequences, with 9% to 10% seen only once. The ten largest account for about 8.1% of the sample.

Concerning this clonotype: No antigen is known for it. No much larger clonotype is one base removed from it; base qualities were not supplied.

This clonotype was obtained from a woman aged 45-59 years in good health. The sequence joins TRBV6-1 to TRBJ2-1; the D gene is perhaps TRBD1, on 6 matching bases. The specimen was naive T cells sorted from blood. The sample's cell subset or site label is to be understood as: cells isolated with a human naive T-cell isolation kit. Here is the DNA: TGTGCCGCGGACCGGGACAACGGGAATGAGCAGTTCTTC. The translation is CAADRDNGNEQFF.